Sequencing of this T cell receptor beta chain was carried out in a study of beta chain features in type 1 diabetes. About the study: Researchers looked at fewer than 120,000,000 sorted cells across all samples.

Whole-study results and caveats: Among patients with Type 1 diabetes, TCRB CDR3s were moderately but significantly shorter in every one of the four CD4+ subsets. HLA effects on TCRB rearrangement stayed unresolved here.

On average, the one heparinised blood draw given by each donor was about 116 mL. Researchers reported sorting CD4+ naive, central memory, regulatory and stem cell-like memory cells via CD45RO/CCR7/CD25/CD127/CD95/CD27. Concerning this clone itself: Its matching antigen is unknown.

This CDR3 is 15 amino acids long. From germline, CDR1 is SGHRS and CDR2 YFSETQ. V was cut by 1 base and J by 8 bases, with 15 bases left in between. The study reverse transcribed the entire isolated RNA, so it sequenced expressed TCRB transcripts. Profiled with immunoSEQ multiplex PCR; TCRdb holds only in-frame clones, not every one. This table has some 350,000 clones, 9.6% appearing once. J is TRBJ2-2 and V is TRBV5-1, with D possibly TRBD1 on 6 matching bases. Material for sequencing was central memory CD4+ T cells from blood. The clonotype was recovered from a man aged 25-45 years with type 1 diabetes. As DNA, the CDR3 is TGCGCCAGCAGCTTGTCACAGGGTGTATCAGGGGAGCTGTTTTTT. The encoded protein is CASSLSQGVSGELFF.